The 19 T cell receptor beta chains below all came from one sample that was sequenced in a study of PD-L1 blockade in urothelial cancer. This table comes from immunoSEQ multiplex PCR, and its TCRdb copy is limited to in-frame clones, with some not included. Of roughly 87,000 clones listed, 87% were seen once; the top ten hold around 5%. Sample: PBMCs, taken around atezolizumab (anti-PD-L1) treatment. Every receptor here comes from a woman between 70 and 85 years old with urothelial cancer.

This sequence joins TRBV9 and TRBJ1-4; D ambiguous. The ends were cut back, 0 bases at V and 0 bases at J, with 6 bases in the middle. CDR3 size: 15 residues. Germline CDR1 is SGDLS and CDR2 is YYNGEE. This chain's CDR3 is CASSVGPATNEKLFF. In DNA form, the CDR3 reads TGTGCCAGCAGCGTAGGGCCCGCAACTAATGAAAAACTGTTTTTT.

The chain is built from TRBV11-3 and TRBJ2-3, with D possibly TRBD1 on 5 matching bases. The CDR3 spans 13 residues. V was pared by 1 base and J by 9 bases, with 11 bases between. CDR1 and CDR2 (germline): SGHNT, YENEEA. CDR3 DNA: TGTGCCAGCAGCTTAGTTGACAGTTCGACGCAGTATTTT. Its protein is CASSLVDSSTQYF.

This clone showed up just a few times. This chain connects TRBV18 to TRBJ2-3; 10 bases are a match to TRBD2. V lost 8 bases, J lost 6 bases, and 8 bases stayed unmatched. The CDR3 is 14 residues long. Germline-derived CDR1 and CDR2 are KGHSH and LQKENI. CDR3 DNA sequence: TGTGCCAGCCGGACGGGACTAGCGAGCGATACGCAGTATTTT. This encodes CASRTGLASDTQYF.

The rearrangement links TRBV10-1 to TRBJ2-3, with a weak D call TRBD1 (5 bases). Trimming shortened V by 11 bases and J by 0 bases, and 12 bases separated the two germline ends. The CDR3 is 13 amino acids. Germline V CDR1 and CDR2: WNHNN, SYGVQD (reference sequence). The CDR3 coding sequence is TGCGCCGTCAGGGCTTCTAGCACAGATACGCAGTATTTT. It translates to CAVRASSTDTQYF.

V and J are TRBV7-2 and TRBJ1-5, with 10 bases that match TRBD1. V trimming: 5 bases; J trimming: 4 bases; junction bases outside the gene matches: 8. Germline V gives CDR1 SGHTA, CDR2 FQGNSA. This CDR3 has 16 amino acids. The CDR3 loop is CASSGTGARGNQPQHF. CDR3 in DNA: TGTGCCAGCAGCGGGACAGGGGCACGGGGAAATCAGCCCCAGCATTTT.

The genes are TRBV5-4 and TRBJ1-2; D perhaps matches TRBD1 (6 bases). CDR3 length equals 16 residues. Trimming pared 4 bases from V and 4 bases from J, leaving 20 bases between. Germline V gene data show CDR1 as SGHNT and CDR2 as YYREEE (reference sequence). The CDR3 DNA reads as TGTGCCAGCAGCCCGAGGGGGAGCAGGGTGAGCTATGGCTACACCTTC. Translated, it gives CASSPRGSRVSYGYTF.

As to this clone: At one end, the junction sequence differs from germline, possibly due to a read error. This chain connects TRBV4-2 to TRBJ2-7, with TRBD2 as a possible D gene (5 bases). CDR3 length: 16 amino acids. Germline V gives CDR1 LGHNA, CDR2 YNFKEQ. Written as DNA, the CDR3 is TGTGCCAGCAGCCAAGAGGCGCTGGGAGCCTCCGACGAGCAGTACTTC. As protein: CASSQEALGASDEQYF.

This clone was seen just once. The chain links TRBV5-1 to TRBJ2-1; no definite D call. CDR1 and CDR2 from the germline V gene are SGHRS and YFSETQ. Trimming removed 0 bases from V and 0 bases from J, with 7 bases in between. CDR3 size: 15 residues. The CDR3 region is CASSLAASSYNEQFF. The CDR3 DNA is TGCGCCAGCAGCTTGGCCGCGAGCTCCTACAATGAGCAGTTCTTC. Full variable domain (missing parts from reference TRBV5-1 and TRBJ2-1): KAGVTQTPRYLIKTRGQQVTLSCSPISGHRSVSWYQQTPGQGLQFLFEYFSETQRNKGNFPGRFSGRQFSNSRSEMNVSTLELGDSALYLCASSLAASSYNEQFFGPGTRLTVL.

This clone has just one count. The gene calls are TRBV6-1 and TRBJ2-1; D remains unclear. CDR1 is MNHNS, CDR2 SASEGT, per germline. The CDR3 consists of 16 residues. Trimming stripped 2 bases from V and 0 bases from J, with 11 bases between. CDR3 loop: CASSEYAVSSYNEQFF. CDR3 DNA: TGTGCCAGCAGTGAATACGCGGTAAGCTCCTACAATGAGCAGTTCTTC.

The chain has TRBV5-4 and TRBJ1-1; D possibly corresponds to TRBD1 (6 bases). Germline V gene data show CDR1 as SGHNT and CDR2 as YYREEE (reference sequence). The CDR3 is made up of 14 amino acids. The V gene lost 4 bases and the J gene lost 1 base, with 11 bases spanning the gap. This CDR3 reads CASSRVTGNTEAFF. The CDR3, as DNA: TGTGCCAGCAGCCGAGTGACAGGGAACACTGAAGCTTTCTTT.

Here the CDR3 reads CASRWRGAQETQYF. CDR3 nucleotides: TGTGCCAGCAGGTGGCGGGGGGCGCAAGAGACCCAGTACTTC. V is TRBV2 and J is TRBJ2-5; 8 bases align to TRBD2. The CDR3 covers 14 residues. Germline V gene lookup returns CDR1 SNHLY and CDR2 FYNNEI. J lost 2 bases, V lost 6 bases, and 5 bases had no gene match.

The chain links TRBV2 to TRBJ2-3, with 9 bases lining up with TRBD2. The CDR3 length is 14 residues. Per the germline V gene, CDR1 is SNHLY and CDR2 is FYNNEI. The junction had 3 bases not matched to a gene; V was cut back by 6 bases and J by 2 bases. The CDR3 DNA is TGTGCCAGCAGGCCGGGACTAGCCACAGATACGCAGTATTTT. It specifies CASRPGLATDTQYF.

The chain couples TRBV6-4 to TRBJ2-3; D call uncertain. This CDR3 comprises 13 residues. Trimming removed 2 bases from V and 6 bases from J, with 9 bases in between. The V gene's germline CDR1 is MRHNA and CDR2 SNTAGT. CDR3 DNA sequence: TGTGCCAGCAGTGACCAGCGATCCGATACGCAGTATTTT. Protein sequence: CASSDQRSDTQYF.

This chain connects TRBV30 to TRBJ1-4, with 7 positions matching TRBD1. The CDR3 extends over 15 amino acids. V shed 1 base and J 4 bases; nucleotides not matched to a gene: 6. Germline values: CDR1 GTSNPN, CDR2 SVGIG (reference sequence). CDR3 coding DNA: TGTGCCTGGAGTGAAACAGGGGACCTTAATGAAAAACTGTTTTTT. It yields the protein CAWSETGDLNEKLFF.

This clone was picked up one time. The rearrangement links TRBV7-3 to TRBJ1-1; no definite D call. V lost 7 bases and J lost 1, with 13 bases in between. The CDR3 consists of 14 residues. CDR1 is SGHTA and CDR2 is FQGTGA in the germline V gene. The DNA of the CDR3 is TGTGCCAGCAAGAATATATCTACGAACACTGAAGCTTTCTTT. The encoded protein is CASKNISTNTEAFF.

CDR3 nucleotide sequence: TGCGCCAGCCGGGGACAGGAGATGGATACGCAGTATTTT. Encoded protein: CASRGQEMDTQYF. This rearrangement joins TRBV5-1 to TRBJ2-3, with 8 bases fitting TRBD1. This CDR3 has 13 amino acids. The V gene end was trimmed by 7 bases and the J gene end by 6 bases; junction bases not matched to a gene: 7. Germline V CDR1 and CDR2: SGHRS, YFSETQ.

The CDR3 loop is CASSGGSGLASGTGELFF. CDR3 bases: TGTGCCAGCAGCGGGGGGTCTGGACTAGCTTCAGGCACCGGGGAGCTGTTTTTT. J is TRBJ2-2 and V is TRBV9; TRBD2 matches at 8 bases. Germline V gene sequence: CDR1 SGDLS, CDR2 YYNGEE. CDR3 length: 18 amino acids. V was clipped by 3 bases and J by 4 bases; unmatched bases: 14. Looking up the rest from reference TRBV9 and TRBJ2-2 gives the full variable domain: DSGVTQTPKHLITATGQRVTLRCSPRSGDLSVYWYQQSLDQGLQFLIQYYNGEERAKGNILERFSAQQFPDLHSELNLSSLELGDSALYFCASSGGSGLASGTGELFFGEGSRLTVL.

The chain combines TRBV28 with TRBJ2-7; D not certain. Between the trimmed V and J ends, which lost 7 bases and 0 bases, there was a span of 16 bases. Germline V gene lookup returns CDR1 MDHEN and CDR2 SYDVKM. CDR3 length: 15 amino acids. The CDR3 spells CASTSRVLSSYEQYF. The CDR3 DNA sequence: TGTGCCAGCACCTCAAGAGTCCTAAGCTCCTACGAGCAGTACTTC.

The V call is TRBV4-2, the J call TRBJ1-2, with D uncertain. This CDR3 is built from 15 residues. In germline, CDR1 is LGHNA, CDR2 YNFKEQ. Trimming stripped 0 bases from V and 4 bases from J, with 12 bases between. The CDR3 DNA sequence: TGTGCCAGCAGCCAAGACACCAACGAGGGCTATGGCTACACCTTC. Translating it yields CASSQDTNEGYGYTF.